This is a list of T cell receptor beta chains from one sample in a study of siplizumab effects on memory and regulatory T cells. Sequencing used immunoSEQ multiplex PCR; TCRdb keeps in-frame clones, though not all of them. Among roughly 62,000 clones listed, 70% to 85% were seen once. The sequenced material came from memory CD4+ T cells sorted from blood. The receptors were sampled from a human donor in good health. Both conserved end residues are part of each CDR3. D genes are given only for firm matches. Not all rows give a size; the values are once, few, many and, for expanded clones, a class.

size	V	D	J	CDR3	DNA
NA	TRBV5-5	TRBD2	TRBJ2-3	CASSFLWGRLAGTDTQYF	TGTGCCAGCAGCTTCCTCTGGGGGCGACTAGCGGGGACAGATACGCAGTATTTT
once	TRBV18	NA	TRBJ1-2	CASSPRGAGYTF	TGTGCCAGCTCACCGCGTGGGGCTGGCTACACCTTC
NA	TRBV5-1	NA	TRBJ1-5	CASSSRGEGQPQHF	TGCGCCAGCAGCTCCCGGGGAGAAGGGCAGCCCCAGCATTTT
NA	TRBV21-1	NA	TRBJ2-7	CASRVGTGYEQYF	TGTGCCAGCAGAGTAGGGACAGGCTACGAGCAGTACTTC
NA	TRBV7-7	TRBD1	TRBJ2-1	CASSSGTGLYNEQFF	TGTGCCAGCAGCTCCGGGACAGGGCTTTACAATGAGCAGTTCTTC
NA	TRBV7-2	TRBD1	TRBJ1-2	CASSFGQGYGYTF	TGTGCCAGCAGCTTCGGACAGGGCTATGGCTACACCTTC
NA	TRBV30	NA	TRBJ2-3	CAWSVGSLGADTQYF	TGTGCCTGGAGTGTAGGCTCACTAGGGGCGGATACGCAGTATTTT
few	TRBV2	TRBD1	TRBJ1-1	CASSGGQAIEAFF	TGTGCCAGCAGCGGTGGACAGGCAATTGAAGCTTTCTTT
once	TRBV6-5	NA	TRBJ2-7	CASSRLWGYEQYF	TGTGCCAGCAGTCGACTTTGGGGGTACGAGCAGTACTTC
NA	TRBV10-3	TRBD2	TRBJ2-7	CAISEPGGKRTYEQYF	TGTGCCATCAGTGAGCCCGGGGGGAAGCGGACCTACGAGCAGTACTTC
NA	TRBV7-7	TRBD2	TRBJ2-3	CASSQGLAADTQYF	TGTGCCAGCAGCCAAGGACTAGCCGCAGATACGCAGTATTTT
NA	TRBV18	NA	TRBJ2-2	CASSPGNTGELFF	TGTGCCAGCTCACCAGGGAACACCGGGGAGCTGTTTTTT
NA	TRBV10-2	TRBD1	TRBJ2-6	CASRENPGQGTLRGANVLTF	TGCGCCAGCAGGGAGAATCCGGGACAGGGGACCCTTCGTGGGGCCAACGTCCTGACTTTC
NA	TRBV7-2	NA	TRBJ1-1	CASSFKWGTEAFF	TGTGCCAGCAGCTTTAAGTGGGGCACTGAAGCTTTCTTT
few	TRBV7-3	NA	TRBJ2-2	CASSSGTGELFF	TGTGCCAGCAGCTCAGGGACCGGGGAGCTGTTTTTT
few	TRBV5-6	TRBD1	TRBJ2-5	CASSQGQGLKTQYF	TGTGCCAGCAGCCAGGGACAGGGGTTGAAGACCCAGTACTTC
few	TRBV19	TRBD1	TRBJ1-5	CASSIPQGALNQPQHF	TGTGCCAGTAGTATCCCTCAGGGGGCGCTCAATCAGCCCCAGCATTTT
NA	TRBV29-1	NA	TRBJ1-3	CSVGQASSGNTIYF	TGCAGCGTTGGGCAGGCCAGCTCTGGAAACACCATATATTTT
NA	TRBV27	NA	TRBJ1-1	CASSFLGTENTEAFF	TGTGCCAGCAGTTTCCTTGGGACGGAGAACACTGAAGCTTTCTTT
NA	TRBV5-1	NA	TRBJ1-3	CASSLPRGEGNTIYF	TGCGCCAGCAGCTTGCCCAGGGGAGAAGGAAACACCATATATTTT
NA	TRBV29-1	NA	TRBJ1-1	CSVAPTTGLNTEAFF	TGCAGCGTTGCACCCACGACAGGACTGAACACTGAAGCTTTCTTT
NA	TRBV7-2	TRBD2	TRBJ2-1	CASSSPPGTSGGNNEQFF	TGTGCCAGCAGCTCTCCGCCCGGGACTAGCGGGGGAAACAATGAGCAGTTCTTC
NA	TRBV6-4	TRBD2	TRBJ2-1	CASSDSRLAGGSSYNEQFF	TGTGCCAGCAGTGACTCGAGACTAGCGGGGGGGAGCTCCTACAATGAGCAGTTCTTC
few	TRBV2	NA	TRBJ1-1	CASRPNRNTEAFF	TGTGCCAGCAGACCCAACCGGAACACTGAAGCTTTCTTT
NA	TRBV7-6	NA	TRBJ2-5	CASSFTETQYF	TGTGCCAGCAGCTTTACCGAGACCCAGTACTTC
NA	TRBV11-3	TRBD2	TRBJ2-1	CASSSGGVYNEQFF	TGTGCCAGCAGTAGCGGGGGGGTATACAATGAGCAGTTCTTC
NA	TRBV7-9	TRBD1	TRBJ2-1	CASSSRQGSEQFF	TGTGCCAGCAGCTCCCGACAGGGATCTGAGCAGTTCTTC
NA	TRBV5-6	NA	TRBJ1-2	CASSPSLQVWGYTF	TGTGCCAGCAGCCCAAGCTTACAGGTGTGGGGCTACACCTTC
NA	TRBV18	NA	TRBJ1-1	CASSPQKNTEAFF	TGTGCCAGCTCACCACAAAAGAACACTGAAGCTTTCTTT
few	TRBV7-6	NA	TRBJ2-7	CASSLRGGSSYEQYF	TGTGCCAGCAGCTTAAGGGGTGGGAGCTCCTACGAGCAGTACTTC
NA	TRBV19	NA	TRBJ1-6	CASSSGAPINSPLHF	TGTGCCAGTAGTTCAGGGGCTCCGATCAATTCACCCCTCCACTTT
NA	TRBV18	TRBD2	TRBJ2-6	CASSPTSADTSDSGANVLTF	TGTGCCAGCTCACCCACGTCCGCGGATACTAGCGACTCTGGGGCCAACGTCCTGACTTTC
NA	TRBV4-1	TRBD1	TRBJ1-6	CASSQAGQGGSPLHF	TGCGCCAGCAGCCAAGCTGGACAGGGCGGTTCACCCCTCCACTTT
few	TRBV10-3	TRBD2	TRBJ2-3	CAISERGLAGVGSETDTQYF	TGTGCCATCAGTGAGCGCGGACTAGCGGGGGTCGGTAGCGAGACAGATACGCAGTATTTT
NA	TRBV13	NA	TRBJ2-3	CASSHTVTDTQYF	TGTGCCAGCAGCCATACCGTCACAGATACGCAGTATTTT
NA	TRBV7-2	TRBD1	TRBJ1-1	CASSRTGGWTEAFF	TGTGCCAGCAGCAGGACAGGGGGCTGGACTGAAGCTTTCTTT
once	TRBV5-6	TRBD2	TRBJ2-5	CASSTWTSGAETQYF	TGTGCCAGCAGCACGTGGACTAGCGGGGCAGAGACCCAGTACTTC
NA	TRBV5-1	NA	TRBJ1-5	CASSLVRQDNYSNQPQHF	TGCGCCAGCAGCTTGGTACGGCAGGATAACTATAGCAATCAGCCCCAGCATTTT
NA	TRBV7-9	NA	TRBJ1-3	CASSLMGGTSGNTIYF	TGTGCCAGCAGCTTAATGGGGGGTACCTCTGGAAACACCATATATTTT
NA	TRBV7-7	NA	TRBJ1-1	CASSVGRDTEAFF	TGTGCCAGCAGCGTTGGGCGAGACACTGAAGCTTTCTTT
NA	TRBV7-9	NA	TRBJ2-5	CASSGIGSQGETQYF	TGTGCCAGCAGCGGAATAGGATCCCAGGGAGAGACCCAGTACTTC
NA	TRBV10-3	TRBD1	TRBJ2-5	CALSSTGGETQYF	TGTGCCCTATCCTCGACAGGGGGCGAGACCCAGTACTTC
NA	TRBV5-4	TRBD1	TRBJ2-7	CASSGPGTGPYEQYF	TGTGCCAGCAGCGGCCCCGGGACAGGTCCCTACGAGCAGTACTTC
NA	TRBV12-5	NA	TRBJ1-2	CASGKVGTLPYGYTF	TGTGCTAGTGGTAAAGTTGGGACACTACCCTATGGCTACACCTTC
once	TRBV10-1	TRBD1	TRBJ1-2	CASSPGVAGGNGYTF	TGCGCCAGCAGCCCTGGCGTGGCAGGGGGCAACGGCTACACCTTC
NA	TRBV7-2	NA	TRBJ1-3	CASSLKNGNTIYF	TGTGCCAGCAGCTTAAAGAATGGAAACACCATATATTTT
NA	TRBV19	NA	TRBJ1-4	CASSRSIGNEKLFF	TGTGCCAGTAGTCGGAGTATAGGGAATGAAAAACTGTTTTTT
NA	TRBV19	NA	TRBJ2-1	CASSKQGLISYNEQFF	TGTGCCAGTAGTAAGCAGGGGCTCATATCCTACAATGAGCAGTTCTTC
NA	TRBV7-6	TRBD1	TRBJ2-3	CASSGTGGQNTDTQYF	TGTGCCAGCAGCGGTACTGGGGGACAGAACACAGATACGCAGTATTTT
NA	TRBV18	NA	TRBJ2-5	CASSPQRANPETQYF	TGTGCCAGCTCCCCCCAACGGGCCAATCCGGAGACCCAGTACTTC
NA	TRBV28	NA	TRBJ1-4	CASTVGGGTNEKLFF	TGTGCCAGCACCGTGGGGGGGGGCACTAATGAAAAACTGTTTTTT
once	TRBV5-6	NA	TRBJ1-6	CASSKKQTGQSESPLHF	TGTGCCAGCAGCAAGAAACAAACAGGGCAGAGTGAGTCACCCCTCCACTTT
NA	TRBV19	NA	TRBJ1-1	CASRRGGGTEAFF	TGTGCCAGTAGAAGGGGAGGGGGAACTGAAGCTTTCTTT
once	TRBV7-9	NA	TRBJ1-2	CASSLGGSVGYTF	TGTGCCAGCAGCTTAGGGGGGTCGGTCGGCTACACCTTC
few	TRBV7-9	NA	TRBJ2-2	CASSFPGTRGGELFF	TGTGCCAGCAGCTTCCCCGGGACGAGGGGCGGGGAGCTGTTTTTT